Shown below are 4 T cell receptor beta chains from a single sample sequenced in a study of blood T cells in healthy people across ages. Primers used in a second PCR of roughly 7 to 11 cycles were a sample-barcoded 5' primer and a J-beta primer mix. TCRdb reprocessed the 5' RACE reads via MiXCR and lists one record per CDR3 protein. Here the sample spans 550,000 to 650,000 distinct CDR3 sequences, approximately 30% being singletons. Specimen: blood. The origin of the receptors is a woman aged 80 or over in good health.

This clonotype was found a few times. The rearrangement joins TRBV29-1 to TRBJ2-5, with D maybe TRBD1 (6 bases). Between the trimmed V and J ends, which lost 4 bases and 2 bases, there was a span of 14 bases. The CDR3 loop spans 14 amino acids. Germline V lookup: CDR1 SQVTM, CDR2 ANQGSEA. This CDR3 is CSVGHGTLQETQYF. DNA for the CDR3: TGCAGCGTTGGCCACGGGACACTTCAAGAGACCCAGTACTTC.

As to this clonotype: This CDR3 fails to terminate in the conserved phenylalanine or tryptophan, so it likely reflects a read error. The chain is built from TRBV18 and TRBJ1-1; possible D gene TRBD1, 5 bases. The CDR3 sequence is 16 residues long. Germline lookup yields CDR1 KGHSH and CDR2 LQKENI. Trimming took off 5 bases at V and 0 bases at J, with 16 bases between the two ends. DNA of the CDR3: TGTGCCAGCTCAGCGAACGACCGAGGGGTGAACACTGAAGCTTTCTGT. Its translation is CASSANDRGVNTEAFC.

The J gene is TRBJ1-5, the V gene TRBV20-1, with unresolved D. Germline V gives CDR1 DFQATT, CDR2 SNEGSKA (reference sequence). Deletions cut 4 bases from V and 4 bases from J, with 14 bases between. This CDR3 has 14 amino acids. The CDR3 DNA follows: TGCAGTGCTAAATCAAGGAGTAGTAATCAGCCCCAGCATTTT. Amino acid sequence: CSAKSRSSNQPQHF.

This clonotype has ten or more counts. V and J are TRBV7-9 and TRBJ1-2; TRBD1 aligns across 8 bases. The CDR3 totals 13 residues. J gave up 6 bases and V 3 bases, and 3 bases lay outside the gene matches. Germline CDR1 SEHNR, CDR2 FQNEAQ (reference sequence). The CDR3 DNA reads as TGTGCCAGCAGCTTTACGGACAGGGATGGCTACACCTTC. It specifies CASSFTDRDGYTF.